Shown below are 18 T cell receptor beta chains from a single sample sequenced in a study of T cells in Graves' hyperthyroidism and ophthalmopathy. What was amplified from RNA transcripts were TCR beta CDR3 regions. The TCR CDR3 first-round RT-PCR relied on the HTBI primer set. MiXCR was run by TCRdb on the multiplex PCR reads, yielding one entry per CDR3 protein. This table has over 250,000 distinct CDR3 sequences, roughly 22% appearing once. The sample was blood. These receptors were taken from a man aged 25 to 40 with Graves' ophthalmopathy.

About this clonotype itself: Given a much more abundant clone one base away, this may be a read error. The chain carries TRBV20-1 and TRBJ2-5; D not resolved. V dropped 5 bases and J dropped 4 bases, with 29 bases sitting between them. CDR3 size: 18 residues. CDR1 is DFQATT, CDR2 SNEGSKA, per germline (reference sequence). The CDR3 DNA reads TGCAGTGCTGCCCACCCATCCGGGCCTCAACCCGGCACAGAGACCCAGTACTTC. Encoded protein: CSAAHPSGPQPGTETQYF.

The J gene is TRBJ2-5, the V gene TRBV3-1; D is unclear. Germline lookup yields CDR1 LGHDT and CDR2 YNNKEL (reference sequence). The V end was cut by 1 base, the J end by 5 bases, with 14 bases between. The CDR3 consists of 15 residues. CDR3: CASSQVIALEETQYF. DNA of the CDR3: TGTGCCAGCAGCCAAGTTATCGCGCTAGAGGAGACCCAGTACTTC.

The chain links TRBV11-3 to TRBJ2-7; 11 positions agree with TRBD2. The V gene end was trimmed by 5 bases and the J gene end by 3 bases; junction bases not matched to a gene: 6. The CDR3 is made up of 15 amino acids. Germline CDR1 SGHNT, CDR2 YENEEA. DNA of the CDR3: TGTGCCAGCAGCAGGGGGACTAGCGGCCTCTACGAGCAGTACTTC. Its protein is CASSRGTSGLYEQYF.

This clonotype was observed a few times. V gene TRBV6-1 combines with J gene TRBJ2-7; 9 bases line up with TRBD2. CDR1 and CDR2 (germline): MNHNS, SASEGT. After removal of 6 bases from V and 0 bases from J, the junction contained 3 bases not matched to a gene. The CDR3 is 14 amino acids. CDR3 coding DNA: TGTGCCAGCAGGGATAGCGGGGGCTCCTACGAGCAGTACTTC. The encoded protein is CASRDSGGSYEQYF.

This clonotype came up many times. The chain employs TRBV11-1 and TRBJ2-1; TRBD1 is a possible D gene (6 bases). CDR1 is SGHAT, CDR2 FQDESV, per germline (reference sequence). The germline V and J ends were trimmed by 3 bases and 3 bases, with 6 bases remaining between them. CDR3 length equals 13 residues. DNA of the CDR3: TGTGCCAGCAGCTTCAGGGGCTACAATGAGCAGTTCTTC. Translated: CASSFRGYNEQFF.

This clonotype was counted only a few times. The V gene is TRBV15, the J gene TRBJ2-7; TRBD1 matches at 8 bases. Germline V gives CDR1 LNHNV, CDR2 YYDKDF (reference sequence). V lost 1 base and J lost 1; bases outside the gene matches: 3. The CDR3 is 15 amino acids. The CDR3 region has the DNA TGTGCCACCAGCAGAGGAGGGGACAGGTCCTACGAGCAGTACTTC. As protein: CATSRGGDRSYEQYF.

Of note for this clonotype: The DNA is left out, because the CDR3 cannot be placed on it with certainty; the CDR3 is given as TCRdb lists it. J is TRBJ2-7 and V is TRBV2; TRBD1 is the table's D call, not checked against the DNA. Germline CDR1 and CDR2: SNHLY and FYNNEI. The CDR3 is 21 amino acids in total, end residues counted. The CDR3 loop is CASSFYICSAPNRDSSYEQYF.

The chain links TRBV28 to TRBJ2-7; 9 nucleotides agree with TRBD2. Germline assignment: CDR1 MDHEN and CDR2 SYDVKM. The J segment lost 3 bases and the V segment lost 2 bases, leaving 8 bases of the junction unmatched. The CDR3 spans 16 residues. CDR3 sequence: CASSLRAGTSFYEQYF. In nucleotides, the CDR3 is TGTGCCAGCAGTTTAAGGGCCGGGACTAGCTTCTACGAGCAGTACTTC.

The CDR3 nucleotides are TGTGCCAGCAGCTTAGGTGGGACAGCAAATAATTCACCCCTCCACTTT. It specifies CASSLGGTANNSPLHF. V and J are TRBV11-2 and TRBJ1-6; 7 bases agree with TRBD1. The CDR3 runs 16 residues. V trimming: 1 base; J trimming: 5 bases; junction bases outside the gene matches: 5. Looked up from germline, CDR1 is SGHAT and CDR2 is FQNNGV.

The CDR3 sequence: CASRPGQGGFALHF. In DNA form, the CDR3 reads TGTGCCAGCAGACCAGGACAGGGGGGCTTCGCCCTCCACTTT. The V gene is TRBV6-1, the J gene TRBJ1-6, with 10 bases fitting TRBD1. Germline CDR1 reads MNHNS; CDR2 reads SASEGT. This CDR3 is 14 amino acids long. J lost 14 bases, V lost 6 bases, and 10 bases had no gene match.

The V call is TRBV28, the J call TRBJ2-2; D is unresolved. CDR1 and CDR2 (germline): MDHEN, SYDVKM. Trimming stripped 6 bases from V and 0 bases from J, with 5 bases between. CDR3 length: 13 amino acids. The CDR3 protein is CASSFANTGELFF. The CDR3 DNA reads as TGTGCCAGCAGCTTCGCGAACACCGGGGAGCTGTTTTTT.

The chain carries TRBV5-4 and TRBJ2-7; tentatively, D is TRBD2 (5 bases). The germline gives CDR1 SGHNT, CDR2 YYREEE (reference sequence). V dropped 1 base and J dropped 0 bases, with 11 bases sitting between them. CDR3 length: 15 amino acids. CDR3 in amino acids: CASSLRTAVSYEQYF. In nucleotides, the CDR3 is TGTGCCAGCAGCTTGCGAACAGCGGTCTCCTACGAGCAGTACTTC.

This clonotype has at least ten counts. The chain uses TRBV18 and TRBJ1-1; perhaps TRBD1 as D (6 bases). The ends were cut back, 7 bases at V and 7 bases at J, with 16 bases in the middle. From germline, CDR1 is KGHSH and CDR2 LQKENI. This CDR3 comprises 13 residues. The DNA of the CDR3 is TGTGCCAGCTTCGAGGGACATCTGTTTGAAGCTTTCTTT. Encoded protein: CASFEGHLFEAFF.

This clonotype was observed a handful of times. The J gene is TRBJ2-7, the V gene TRBV5-4; no clear D. The germline CDR1 and CDR2 sequences are SGHNT and YYREEE (reference sequence). V shed 4 bases and J shed 0 bases, with 11 bases lying between them. There are 14 residues in the CDR3. CDR3 nucleotides: TGTGCCAGCAGCCCTGACCTCAGCTCCTACGAGCAGTACTTC. As protein: CASSPDLSSYEQYF.

V usage is TRBV7-9 and J usage is TRBJ1-2; D is unresolved. The germline CDR1 and CDR2 sequences are SEHNR and FQNEAQ (reference sequence). This CDR3 is 14 amino acids long. V gave up 2 bases and J gave up 2 bases, with 9 bases separating them. The CDR3 here is CASSLTAVNYGYTF. The DNA of the CDR3 is TGTGCCAGCAGCTTAACCGCAGTCAACTATGGCTACACCTTC.

The chain is built from TRBV3-1 and TRBJ1-6; no firm D call. The CDR3 totals 13 residues. Germline V gene sequence: CDR1 LGHDT, CDR2 YNNKEL (reference sequence). V was shortened by 1 base and J by 6 bases, with 4 bases between the two germline ends. The chain's CDR3 is CASSQVTNSPLHF. The CDR3 nucleotides read TGTGCCAGCAGCCAAGTTACTAATTCACCCCTCCACTTT.

This clonotype was picked up one time. The chain has TRBV28 and TRBJ2-7; D tentatively fits TRBD1 or TRBD2 (5 bases each). The V and J ends lost 7 bases and 2 bases respectively, with 15 bases between them. The CDR3 loop spans 14 amino acids. Germline V gene lookup returns CDR1 MDHEN and CDR2 SYDVKM. CDR3 in amino acids: CASNGAGRPYEQYF. DNA for the CDR3: TGTGCCAGCAACGGGGCCGGCCGACCCTACGAGCAGTACTTC.

This clonotype was observed at least ten times. The chain recombines TRBV12-5 with TRBJ1-1, with D unclear. Looked up from germline, CDR1 is LGHNT and CDR2 is FRNRAP. The CDR3 has 13 amino acids. Trimming removed 2 bases at V and 0 bases at J, with 4 bases between. The DNA of the CDR3 is TGTGCTAGTGGTTTGCCGATGAACACTGAAGCTTTCTTT. It translates to CASGLPMNTEAFF.